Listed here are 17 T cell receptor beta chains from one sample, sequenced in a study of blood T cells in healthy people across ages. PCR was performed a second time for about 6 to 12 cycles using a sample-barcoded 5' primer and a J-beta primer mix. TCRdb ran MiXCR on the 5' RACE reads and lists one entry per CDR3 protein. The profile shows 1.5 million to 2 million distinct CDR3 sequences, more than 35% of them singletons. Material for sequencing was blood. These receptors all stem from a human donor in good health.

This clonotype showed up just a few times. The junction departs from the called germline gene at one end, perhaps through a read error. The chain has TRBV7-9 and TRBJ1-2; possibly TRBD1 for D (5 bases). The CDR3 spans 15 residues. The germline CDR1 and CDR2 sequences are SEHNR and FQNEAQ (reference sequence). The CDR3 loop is CASILEDSQSYGYTF. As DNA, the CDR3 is TGTGCCAGCATCTTAGAAGACAGTCAGTCCTATGGCTACACCTTC.

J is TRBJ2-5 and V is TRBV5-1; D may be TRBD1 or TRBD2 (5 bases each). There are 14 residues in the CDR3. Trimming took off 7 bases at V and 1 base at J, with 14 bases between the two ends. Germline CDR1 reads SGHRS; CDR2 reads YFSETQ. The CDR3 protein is CASRGGDSQETQYF. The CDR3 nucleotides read TGCGCCAGCCGGGGCGGAGATTCCCAAGAGACCCAGTACTTC. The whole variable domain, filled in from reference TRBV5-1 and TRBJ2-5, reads KAGVTQTPRYLIKTRGQQVTLSCSPISGHRSVSWYQQTPGQGLQFLFEYFSETQRNKGNFPGRFSGRQFSNSRSEMNVSTLELGDSALYLCASRGGDSQETQYFGPGTRLLVL.

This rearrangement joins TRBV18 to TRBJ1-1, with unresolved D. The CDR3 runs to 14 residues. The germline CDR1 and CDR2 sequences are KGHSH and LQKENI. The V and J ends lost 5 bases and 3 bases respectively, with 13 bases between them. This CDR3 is CASSSSLRDTEAFF. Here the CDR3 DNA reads TGTGCCAGCTCAAGCTCTTTGAGAGACACTGAAGCTTTCTTT.

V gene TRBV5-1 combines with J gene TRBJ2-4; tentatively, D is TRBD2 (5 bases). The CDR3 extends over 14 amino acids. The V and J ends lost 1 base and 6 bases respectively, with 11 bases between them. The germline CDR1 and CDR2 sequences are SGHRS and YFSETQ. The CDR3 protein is CASSLLGDGNIQYF. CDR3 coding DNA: TGCGCCAGCAGCTTGCTCGGGGATGGAAACATTCAGTACTTC.

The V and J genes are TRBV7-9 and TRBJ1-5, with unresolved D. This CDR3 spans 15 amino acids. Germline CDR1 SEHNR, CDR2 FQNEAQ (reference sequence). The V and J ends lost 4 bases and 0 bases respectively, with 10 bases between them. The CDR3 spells CASSSDINSNQPQHF. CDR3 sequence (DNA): TGTGCCAGCAGCTCTGACATAAATAGCAATCAGCCCCAGCATTTT.

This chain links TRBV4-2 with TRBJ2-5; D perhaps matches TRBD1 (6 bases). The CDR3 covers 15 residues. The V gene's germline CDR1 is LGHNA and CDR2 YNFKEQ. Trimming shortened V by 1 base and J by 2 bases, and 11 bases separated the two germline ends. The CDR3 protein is CASSQAVGAQETQYF. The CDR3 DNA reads TGTGCCAGCAGCCAAGCTGTGGGGGCACAAGAGACCCAGTACTTC.

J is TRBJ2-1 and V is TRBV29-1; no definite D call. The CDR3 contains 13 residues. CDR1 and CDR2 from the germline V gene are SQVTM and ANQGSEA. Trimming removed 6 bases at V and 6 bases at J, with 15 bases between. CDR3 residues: CSVHDGPPNEQFF. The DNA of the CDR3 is TGCAGCGTGCACGACGGACCCCCCAATGAGCAGTTCTTC.

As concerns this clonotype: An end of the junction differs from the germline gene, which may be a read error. In DNA form, the CDR3 reads TGCGCCAGCAGCGTAGAGCCAGACACTGAAGCTTTCTTT. Translated, it gives CASSVEPDTEAFF. This sequence joins TRBV9 and TRBJ1-1; D gene uncertain. CDR3 length equals 13 residues. CDR1 is SGDLS, CDR2 YYNGEE, per germline.

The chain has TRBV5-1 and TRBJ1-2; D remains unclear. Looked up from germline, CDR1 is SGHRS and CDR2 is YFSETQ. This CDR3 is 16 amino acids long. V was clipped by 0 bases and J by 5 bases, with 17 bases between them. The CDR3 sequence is CASSLAPEQGGYGYTF. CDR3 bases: TGCGCCAGCAGCTTGGCCCCGGAACAAGGAGGATATGGCTACACCTTC.

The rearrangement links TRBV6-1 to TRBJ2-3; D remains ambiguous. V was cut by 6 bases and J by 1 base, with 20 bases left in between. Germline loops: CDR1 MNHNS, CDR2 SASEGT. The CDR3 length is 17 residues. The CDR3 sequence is CASRERILLRRTDTQYF. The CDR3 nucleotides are TGTGCCAGCAGAGAGAGGATTTTGTTAAGGCGCACAGATACGCAGTATTTT.

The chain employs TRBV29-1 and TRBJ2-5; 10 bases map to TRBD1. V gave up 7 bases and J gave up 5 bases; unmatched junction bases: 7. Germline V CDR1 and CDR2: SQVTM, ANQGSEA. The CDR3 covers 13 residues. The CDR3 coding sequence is TGCAGCGCCCGACAGGGGGCTACGGAGACCCAGTACTTC. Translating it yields CSARQGATETQYF. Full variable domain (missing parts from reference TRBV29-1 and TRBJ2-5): SAVISQKPSRDICQRGTSLTIQCQVDSQVTMMFWYRQQPGQSLTLIATANQGSEATYESGFVIDKFPISRPNLTFSTLTVSNMSPEDSSIYLCSARQGATETQYFGPGTRLLVL.

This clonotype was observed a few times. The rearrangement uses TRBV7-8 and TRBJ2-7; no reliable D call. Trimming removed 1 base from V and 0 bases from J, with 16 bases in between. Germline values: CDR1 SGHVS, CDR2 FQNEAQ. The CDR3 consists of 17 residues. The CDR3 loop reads CASSLEGSAGNSYEQYF. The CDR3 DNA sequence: TGTGCCAGCAGCTTAGAGGGTTCGGCAGGAAACTCCTACGAGCAGTACTTC. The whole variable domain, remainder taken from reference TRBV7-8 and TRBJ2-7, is GAGVSQSPRYKVAKRGQDVALRCDPISGHVSLFWYQQALGQGPEFLTYFQNEAQLDKSGLPSDRFFAERPEGSVSTLKIQRTQQEDSAVYLCASSLEGSAGNSYEQYFGPGTRLTVT.

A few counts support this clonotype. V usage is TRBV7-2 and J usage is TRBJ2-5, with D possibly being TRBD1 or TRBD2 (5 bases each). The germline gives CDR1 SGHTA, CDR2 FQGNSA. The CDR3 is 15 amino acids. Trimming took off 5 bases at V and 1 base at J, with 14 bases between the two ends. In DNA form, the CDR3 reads TGTGCCAGCAGCCCGGGACCCTTCTCCCAAGAGACCCAGTACTTC. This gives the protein CASSPGPFSQETQYF. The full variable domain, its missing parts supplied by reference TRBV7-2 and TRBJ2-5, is GAGVSQSPSNKVTEKGKDVELRCDPISGHTALYWYRQSLGQGLEFLIYFQGNSAPDKSGLPSDRFSAERTGGSVSTLTIQRTQQEDSAVYLCASSPGPFSQETQYFGPGTRLLVL.

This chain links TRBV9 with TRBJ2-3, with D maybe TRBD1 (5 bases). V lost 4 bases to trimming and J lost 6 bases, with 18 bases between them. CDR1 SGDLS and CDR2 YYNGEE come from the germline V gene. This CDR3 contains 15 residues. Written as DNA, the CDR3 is TGTGCCAGCAGCTCCCGACAGACCCCACGGGATACGCAGTATTTT. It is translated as CASSSRQTPRDTQYF.

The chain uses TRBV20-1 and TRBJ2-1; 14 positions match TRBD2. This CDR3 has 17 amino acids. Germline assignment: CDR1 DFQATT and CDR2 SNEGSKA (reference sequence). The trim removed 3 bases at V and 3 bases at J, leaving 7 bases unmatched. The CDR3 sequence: CSARTSGGGRYYNEQFF. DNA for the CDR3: TGCAGTGCTAGGACTAGCGGGGGGGGTAGGTACTACAATGAGCAGTTCTTC.

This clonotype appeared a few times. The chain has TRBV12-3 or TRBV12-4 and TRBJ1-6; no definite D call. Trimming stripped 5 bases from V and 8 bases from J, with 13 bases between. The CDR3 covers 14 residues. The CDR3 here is CASSLGDSYSPLHF. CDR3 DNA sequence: TGTGCCAGCAGTCTCGGGGATTCCTATTCACCCCTCCACTTT.

This chain's CDR3 is CASSEYAQGQDGYTF. In DNA, the CDR3 is TGTGCCAGCAGTGAATATGCGCAGGGTCAGGATGGCTACACCTTC. The chain is built from TRBV25-1 and TRBJ1-2, with a possible D match to TRBD1 (5 bases). Between the trimmed V and J ends, which lost 0 bases and 6 bases, there was a span of 14 bases. The V gene's germline CDR1 is MGHDK and CDR2 SYGVNS. The CDR3 has 15 amino acids.